What follows are 18 T cell receptor beta chains derived from one specimen sequenced in a study of chemoradiotherapy in HPV16-positive cancers. TCRdb's table, derived via immunoSEQ multiplex PCR, lists solely in-frame clones and lacks some. This table has about 21,000 clones, over 75% appearing once. The sample in question was blood, obtained from a patient who underwent chemoradiotherapy. Every receptor here comes from a human donor with HPV-associated anogenital cancer.

The chain combines TRBV5-6 with TRBJ1-6, with D perhaps matching TRBD1 (6 bases). This CDR3 is built from 14 residues. V lost 0 bases and J lost 8, with 9 bases in between. The V gene's germline CDR1 is SGHDT and CDR2 YYEEEE. The CDR3 region has the DNA TGTGCCAGCAGCTTGGCTGGGGGCCATTCACCCCTCCACTTT. Residues: CASSLAGGHSPLHF.

The chain is built from TRBV7-2 and TRBJ2-1, with D tentatively TRBD1 or TRBD2 (6 bases each). CDR3 length equals 16 residues. CDR1 and CDR2 from the germline V gene are SGHTA and FQGNSA. V lost 2 bases and J 5 bases, leaving 16 bases between the germline ends. The CDR3 loop is CASSLRRGRDHNEQFF. The DNA for the CDR3 is TGTGCCAGCAGCTTACGTCGGGGGCGAGACCACAATGAGCAGTTCTTC.

V usage is TRBV7-2 and J usage is TRBJ2-3; D is undetermined. Germline V gene sequence: CDR1 SGHTA, CDR2 FQGNSA. The ends were cut back, 5 bases at V and 4 bases at J, with 4 bases in the middle. The CDR3 spans 11 residues. This chain's CDR3 is CASSISDTQYF. CDR3 sequence (DNA): TGTGCCAGCAGCATATCAGATACGCAGTATTTT.

V usage is TRBV5-4 and J usage is TRBJ2-5; D not resolved. Germline values: CDR1 SGHNT, CDR2 YYREEE (reference sequence). The CDR3 runs 13 residues. Trimming stripped 4 bases from V and 5 bases from J, with 12 bases between. The CDR3 here is CASSPGSWETQYF. CDR3 nucleotides: TGTGCCAGCAGCCCGGGTTCCTGGGAGACCCAGTACTTC.

This sequence joins TRBV15 and TRBJ2-1, with D possibly being TRBD1 or TRBD2 (5 bases each). The CDR3 extends over 15 amino acids. Trimming took 0 bases from V and 4 from J, leaving 10 bases between them. The germline CDR1 and CDR2 sequences are LNHNV and YYDKDF (reference sequence). This chain's CDR3 is CATSRDLEGYNEQFF. The CDR3 bases are TGTGCCACCAGCAGAGATCTAGAGGGGTACAATGAGCAGTTCTTC.

The chain uses TRBV7-8 and TRBJ1-5; D gene unclear. This CDR3 spans 14 amino acids. V was clipped by 2 bases and J by 7 bases, with 12 bases between them. The germline V gene has CDR1 SGHVS and CDR2 FQNEAQ. The chain's CDR3 is CASSLSGGRQPQHF. CDR3 sequence (DNA): TGTGCCAGCAGCTTATCGGGCGGGAGACAGCCCCAGCATTTT.

The chain uses TRBV25-1 and TRBJ1-5; D call uncertain. The germline CDR1 and CDR2 sequences are MGHDK and SYGVNS. The CDR3 is 14 residues long. The ends were cut back, 3 bases at V and 6 bases at J, with 12 bases in the middle. The DNA for the CDR3 is TGTGCCAGCAGTGACAGGACCGCCCTTCAGCCCCAGCATTTT. This sequence encodes CASSDRTALQPQHF.

J is TRBJ1-5 and V is TRBV27; TRBD1 matches 8 bases. From germline, CDR1 is MNHEY and CDR2 SMNVEV (reference sequence). The J segment lost 4 bases and the V segment lost 7 bases, leaving 9 bases of the junction unmatched. This CDR3 region has 15 residues. The CDR3 protein is CASKIGQGPNQPQHF. CDR3 DNA: TGTGCCAGCAAAATCGGACAGGGCCCTAATCAGCCCCAGCATTTT.

The CDR3 sequence is CASSLSGGPGSYEQYF. The CDR3 region has the DNA TGCGCCAGCAGCTTGTCGGGAGGGCCGGGATCCTACGAGCAGTACTTC. The chain combines TRBV5-1 with TRBJ2-7; 8 nucleotides match TRBD2. J gave up 1 base and V 1 base, and 7 bases lay outside the gene matches. Germline V CDR1 and CDR2: SGHRS, YFSETQ. The CDR3 is 16 amino acids.

This clone was detected only a few times. J is TRBJ2-7 and V is TRBV11-3, with 9 bases aligning to TRBD2. Germline values: CDR1 SGHNT, CDR2 YENEEA. Trimming at V came to 6 bases and at J to 3 bases, leaving 3 bases not matched to a gene. The CDR3 is 13 residues long. The CDR3 loop reads CASRRTSDYEQYF. CDR3 DNA sequence: TGTGCCAGCAGGCGGACTAGCGACTACGAGCAGTACTTC.

The rearrangement joins TRBV29-1 to TRBJ1-3, with D possibly TRBD1 on 6 matching bases. Trimming shortened V by 7 bases and J by 7 bases, and 20 bases separated the two germline ends. Germline loops: CDR1 SQVTM, CDR2 ANQGSEA. CDR3 length equals 14 residues. The CDR3 loop reads CSAREGGSRNTIYF. Written as DNA, the CDR3 is TGCAGCGCGAGGGAGGGGGGCTCTCGGAACACCATATATTTT.

V usage is TRBV7-2 and J usage is TRBJ2-7; 11 bases are a match to TRBD2. V dropped 5 bases and J dropped 12; count of bases not matched to a gene: 6. The CDR3 extends over 12 amino acids. Germline lookup yields CDR1 SGHTA and CDR2 FQGNSA. CDR3 bases: TGTGCCAGCAGCCGACCTAGCGGGAGGTTGTACTTC. Translating gives CASSRPSGRLYF.

The rearrangement joins TRBV5-4 to TRBJ1-2, with a tentative D call TRBD1 (5 bases). Germline V gene lookup returns CDR1 SGHNT and CDR2 YYREEE (reference sequence). The CDR3 length is 14 residues. V shed 4 bases and J shed 8 bases, with 18 bases lying between them. In DNA, the CDR3 is TGTGCCAGCAGCCCACGAGAACAGGTTTGGGGCTACACCTTC. Its protein product is CASSPREQVWGYTF.

This chain connects TRBV2 to TRBJ2-3; D tentatively reads TRBD1 or TRBD2 (5 bases each). Per the germline V gene, CDR1 is SNHLY and CDR2 is FYNNEI. With 6 bases removed from V and 0 bases from J, the gap between germline ends came to 13 bases. The CDR3 is made up of 15 amino acids. The CDR3 DNA follows: TGTGCCAGCAGACTTCAGGGAGTGAGCACAGATACGCAGTATTTT. Its translation is CASRLQGVSTDTQYF.

This clone was observed once. V gene TRBV10-3 combines with J gene TRBJ1-1; D is possibly TRBD1 (5 bases). This CDR3 contains 15 residues. The V gene lost 0 bases and the J gene lost 4 bases, with 12 bases spanning the gap. Germline V lookup: CDR1 ENHRY, CDR2 SYGVKD. The CDR3 DNA is TGTGCCATCAGTGAGTCGGGGCAGGGTAGCACTGAAGCTTTCTTT. This encodes CAISESGQGSTEAFF.

V and J are TRBV4-3 and TRBJ2-1; D not resolved. Germline CDR1 LGHNA, CDR2 YSLEER. The V and J ends lost 3 bases and 2 bases respectively, with 11 bases between them. The CDR3 spans 15 residues. The CDR3 DNA follows: TGCGCCAGCAGCCAGTCTGAGTTAGCCTACAATGAGCAGTTCTTC. Protein sequence: CASSQSELAYNEQFF.

The chain couples TRBV7-2 to TRBJ1-5; TRBD1 matches 7 bases. The V gene end was trimmed by 1 base and the J gene end by 3 bases; junction bases not matched to a gene: 9. Germline V gene data show CDR1 as SGHTA and CDR2 as FQGNSA. The CDR3 is 17 amino acids. CDR3 in DNA: TGTGCCAGCAGCTTAGTCTCCGGGACAGTGAACAATCAGCCCCAGCATTTT. Translating it yields CASSLVSGTVNNQPQHF. The full variable domain, completed using reference TRBV7-2 and TRBJ1-5, is GAGVSQSPSNKVTEKGKDVELRCDPISGHTALYWYRQSLGQGLEFLIYFQGNSAPDKSGLPSDRFSAERTGGSVSTLTIQRTQQEDSAVYLCASSLVSGTVNNQPQHFGDGTRLSIL.

This clone appeared once. This chain uses TRBV10-3 with TRBJ1-2; D unclear. Looked up from germline, CDR1 is ENHRY and CDR2 is SYGVKD. V lost 10 bases, J lost 0 bases, and 18 bases lay in between. The CDR3 contains 15 residues. The CDR3 here is CATLSGFVTNYGYTF. DNA for the CDR3: TGTGCCACCCTAAGCGGGTTCGTTACTAACTATGGCTACACCTTC.